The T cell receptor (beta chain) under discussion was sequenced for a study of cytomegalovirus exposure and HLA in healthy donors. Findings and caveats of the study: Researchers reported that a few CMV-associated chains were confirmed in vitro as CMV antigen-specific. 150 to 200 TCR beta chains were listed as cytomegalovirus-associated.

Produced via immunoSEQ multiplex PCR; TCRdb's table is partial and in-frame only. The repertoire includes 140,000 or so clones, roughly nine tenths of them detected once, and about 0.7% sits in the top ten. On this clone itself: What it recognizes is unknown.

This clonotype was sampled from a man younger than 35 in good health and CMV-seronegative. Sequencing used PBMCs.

The chain's CDR3 is CASSVLQRGGDEQFF. DNA of the CDR3: TGTGCCAGCAGCGTATTACAGCGGGGTGGCGATGAGCAGTTCTTC. The chain carries TRBV2 and TRBJ2-1; 7 bases align to TRBD2. The V gene's germline CDR1 is SNHLY and CDR2 FYNNEI. The V and J ends lost 6 bases and 8 bases, in that order; junction bases with no gene match: 13. This CDR3 spans 15 amino acids.